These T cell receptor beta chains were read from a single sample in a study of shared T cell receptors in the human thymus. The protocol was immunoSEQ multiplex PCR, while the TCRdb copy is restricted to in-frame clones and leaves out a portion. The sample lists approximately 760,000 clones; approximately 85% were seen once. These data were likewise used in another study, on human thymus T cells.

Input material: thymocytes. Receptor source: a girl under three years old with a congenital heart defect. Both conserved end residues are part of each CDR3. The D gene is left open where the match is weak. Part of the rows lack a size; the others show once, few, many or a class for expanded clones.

CASSPERGQGSAGNQPQHF | TGTGCCAGCAGCCCAGAGAGGGGACAGGGGTCGGCGGGCAATCAGCCCCAGCATTTT | TRBD1 | TRBJ1-5 | TRBV7-6 | -
CASSLTGGKGGELFF | TGTGCCAGCAGCTTGACAGGGGGCAAGGGCGGGGAGCTGTTTTTT | TRBD1 | TRBJ2-2 | TRBV7-8 | -
CASSQQPETGTDYEQYF | TGCGCCAGCAGCCAGCAGCCGGAGACAGGGACAGACTACGAGCAGTACTTC | TRBD1 | TRBJ2-7 | TRBV4-1 | -
CASSQEFGDRNEQFF | TGTGCCAGCAGCCAAGAATTTGGAGACCGCAATGAGCAGTTCTTC | - | TRBJ2-1 | TRBV14 | -
CATRPLAGGIKYF | TGCGCCACCCGCCCACTAGCGGGGGGCATAAAGTACTTC | TRBD2 | TRBJ2-7 | TRBV10-2 | -
CASSLLLGGGYTF | TGTGCCAGCAGTTTATTACTGGGGGGGGGCTACACCTTC | - | TRBJ1-2 | TRBV27 | -
CASSDGGGPYNEQFF | TGTGCCAGCAGTGACGGCGGGGGCCCCTACAATGAGCAGTTCTTC | - | TRBJ2-1 | TRBV6-4 | -
CASSPPRLAGDPYEQYF | TGTGCCAGCAGCCCACCAAGACTAGCGGGGGATCCCTACGAGCAGTACTTC | TRBD2 | TRBJ2-7 | TRBV11-2 | -
CASSFPPGVNEQFF | TGTGCCAGCAGCTTCCCCCCGGGGGTCAATGAGCAGTTCTTC | - | TRBJ2-1 | TRBV5-4 | -
CASSYDPGVGDEAFF | TGTGCCAGCAGTTACGACCCAGGGGTTGGGGATGAAGCTTTCTTT | - | TRBJ1-1 | TRBV6-5 | -
CASSLERIGYTF | TGTGCCAGCAGCTTGGAGAGGATTGGCTACACCTTC | - | TRBJ1-2 | TRBV5-6 | -
CASSKVLGHRNSNQPQHF | TGTGCCAGCAGCAAAGTTCTCGGACACAGAAATAGCAATCAGCCCCAGCATTTT | - | TRBJ1-5 | TRBV21-1 | -
CASSLQEETQYF | TGTGCCAGCAGTTTGCAGGAAGAGACCCAGTACTTC | - | TRBJ2-5 | TRBV28 | -
CASSARFTGTSDMNTEAFF | TGTGCCAGCAGCGCCCGATTTACCGGGACTTCTGATATGAACACTGAAGCTTTCTTT | - | TRBJ1-1 | TRBV9 | -
CASSLVGWEKGYEQYF | TGTGCCAGCAGCTTAGTAGGGTGGGAGAAAGGCTACGAGCAGTACTTC | - | TRBJ2-7 | TRBV11-2 | -
CASSVPGLNYGYTF | TGTGCCAGCAGTGTTCCGGGACTTAACTATGGCTACACCTTC | - | TRBJ1-2 | TRBV6-1 | -
CASSYSDREVFYGYTF | TGTGCCAGCAGTTACTCGGACAGAGAGGTCTTCTATGGCTACACCTTC | - | TRBJ1-2 | TRBV6-5 | -
CASSVAGNTEAFF | TGTGCCAGCAGCGTGGCAGGGAACACTGAAGCTTTCTTT | - | TRBJ1-1 | TRBV9 | -
CASSLWEDEVGYTF | TGTGCCAGCAGCTTATGGGAGGATGAAGTTGGCTACACCTTC | - | TRBJ1-2 | TRBV7-2 | -
CASSNTTGGSYGYTF | TGTGCCAGCAGCAACACGACAGGGGGAAGCTATGGCTACACCTTC | TRBD1 | TRBJ1-2 | TRBV5-6 | few
CASRPRGGNEQFF | TGTGCCAGTAGACCTCGGGGGGGCAATGAGCAGTTCTTC | TRBD2 | TRBJ2-1 | TRBV19 | -
CASSTHRHEASNYGYTF | TGTGCCAGCAGCACACACCGTCACGAGGCGTCCAACTATGGCTACACCTTC | - | TRBJ1-2 | TRBV5-5 | -
CASSYLLSGGGYTF | TGTGCCAGCAGTTACCTCCTGTCGGGGGGTGGCTACACCTTC | - | TRBJ1-2 | TRBV6-5 | -
CASSQDGGVGRSNTEAFF | TGCGCCAGCAGCCAAGATGGCGGGGTTGGGCGGTCGAACACTGAAGCTTTCTTT | - | TRBJ1-1 | TRBV4-1 | -
CASSRTSASSYNEQFF | TGCGCCAGCTCGAGGACTTCGGCGAGCTCCTACAATGAGCAGTTCTTC | - | TRBJ2-1 | TRBV10-1 | -
CASRSLTTGQRSDTQYF | TGTGCCAGCAGGAGCCTTACCACGGGACAGCGCTCAGATACGCAGTATTTT | TRBD1 | TRBJ2-3 | TRBV28 | -
CASGRFGGDRAYGYTF | TGTGCCAGTGGACGGTTCGGGGGTGACAGGGCCTATGGCTACACCTTC | TRBD1 | TRBJ1-2 | TRBV27 | once
CASSVQGTNEKLFF | TGTGCCAGCAGTGTCCAGGGGACTAATGAAAAACTGTTTTTT | - | TRBJ1-4 | TRBV2 | once
CASSQVRNYTISSYEQYF | TGTGCCAGCAGCCAAGTCCGTAACTATACTATAAGCTCCTACGAGCAGTACTTC | - | TRBJ2-7 | TRBV4-2 | once
CASSPALSGTGTPYEQYF | TGTGCCAGCAGCCCCGCCCTATCGGGGACAGGAACGCCCTACGAGCAGTACTTC | TRBD1 | TRBJ2-7 | TRBV4-2 | -
CASSRQAIVEKLFF | TGTGCCAGCAGCCGACAGGCCATAGTGGAAAAACTGTTTTTT | - | TRBJ1-4 | TRBV28 | -
CASSTAYRVPPLYGYEQYF | TGTGCCAGCAGCACAGCATACAGGGTACCCCCGCTCTACGGTTACGAGCAGTACTTC | - | TRBJ2-7 | TRBV5-4 | -
CASSLIPESSGNTIYF | TGCGCCAGCAGCTTGATCCCGGAGAGCTCTGGAAACACCATATATTTT | - | TRBJ1-3 | TRBV5-1 | few
CASRLTSVESSYNEQFF | TGTGCCAGCAGACTCACTAGCGTAGAAAGCTCCTACAATGAGCAGTTCTTC | TRBD2 | TRBJ2-1 | TRBV2 | -
CASSHEPDRGSTDTQYF | TGTGCCAGCAGCCACGAACCCGACAGGGGGAGCACAGATACGCAGTATTTT | TRBD1 | TRBJ2-3 | TRBV5-6 | few
CASQGQANYGYTF | TGTGCCAGCCAGGGACAGGCGAACTATGGCTACACCTTC | TRBD1 | TRBJ1-2 | TRBV6-5 | -
CASSEELTIPTYNEQFF | TGTGCCAGCAGTGAAGAATTAACTATACCTACCTACAATGAGCAGTTCTTC | - | TRBJ2-1 | TRBV6-1 | -
CAISDNTPEKGVTEAFF | TGTGCCATCAGTGATAACACACCGGAAAAGGGGGTCACTGAAGCTTTCTTT | - | TRBJ1-1 | TRBV10-3 | -
CASSQEKAGARDTQYF | TGTGCCAGCAGCCAAGAGAAGGCGGGCGCCCGAGATACGCAGTATTTT | - | TRBJ2-3 | TRBV7-8 | few
CASSQGGQSAQDGYTF | TGTGCCAGCTCACAGGGTGGACAGTCGGCCCAGGATGGCTACACCTTC | - | TRBJ1-2 | TRBV18 | -
CASSYSYGQGAEGYTF | TGTGCCAGCAGTTACTCCTACGGACAGGGGGCGGAAGGCTACACCTTC | TRBD1 | TRBJ1-2 | TRBV6-5 | -
CASSLDPRTSGGVAYNEQFF | TGCGCCAGCAGCCTCGATCCTCGGACTAGCGGGGGGGTAGCCTACAATGAGCAGTTCTTC | TRBD2 | TRBJ2-1 | TRBV4-1 | -
CASSPPPRQGSSYEQYF | TGTGCCAGCAGTCCCCCACCGCGACAGGGCTCCAGCTACGAGCAGTACTTC | TRBD1 | TRBJ2-7 | TRBV27 | -
CASSQDRGTVYPYEQYF | TGTGCCAGCAGCCAAGATAGAGGAACGGTATATCCCTACGAGCAGTACTTC | - | TRBJ2-7 | TRBV4-2 | -
CSVAGTKNTEAFF | TGCAGCGTGGCCGGGACAAAGAACACTGAAGCTTTCTTT | - | TRBJ1-1 | TRBV29-1 | once
CASSLVGIGLADQETQYF | TGTGCCAGCAGCTTGGTAGGTATAGGACTAGCGGACCAAGAGACCCAGTACTTC | TRBD2 | TRBJ2-5 | TRBV5-4 | -
CSVFCRRGQGVKAKNIQYF | TGCAGCGTTTTTTGTCGACGAGGACAGGGCGTGAAGGCCAAAAACATTCAGTACTTC | TRBD1 | TRBJ2-4 | TRBV29-1 | few
CASRRAGDNQPQHF | TGTGCCAGCAGAAGGGCGGGTGACAATCAGCCCCAGCATTTT | - | TRBJ1-5 | TRBV27 | -
CASSYSTGAGQPQHF | TGTGCCAGCAGTTACTCGACAGGGGCTGGCCAGCCCCAGCATTTT | TRBD1 | TRBJ1-5 | TRBV6-6 | -
CASSEKQGQVDDEQYF | TGTGCCAGCAGCGAAAAACAAGGACAGGTAGACGACGAGCAGTACTTC | TRBD1 | TRBJ2-7 | TRBV6-1 | -
CASSPVVSGDNEQFF | TGTGCCAGCAGCCCAGTGGTTAGCGGGGACAATGAGCAGTTCTTC | TRBD2 | TRBJ2-1 | TRBV5-4 | few
CATQGADEAFF | TGTGCCACCCAGGGGGCCGATGAAGCTTTCTTT | TRBD1 | TRBJ1-1 | TRBV25-1 | -
CASSHGLAGYEQYF | TGTGCCAGCAGCCATGGACTAGCGGGCTACGAGCAGTACTTC | TRBD2 | TRBJ2-7 | TRBV13 | -
CASTREGYGYTF | TGTGCCAGCACCAGGGAAGGCTATGGCTACACCTTC | - | TRBJ1-2 | TRBV2 | once
CASGTPGQGAHEQYF | TGTGCCAGCGGAACGCCGGGGCAGGGGGCTCACGAGCAGTACTTC | TRBD1 | TRBJ2-7 | TRBV28 | -